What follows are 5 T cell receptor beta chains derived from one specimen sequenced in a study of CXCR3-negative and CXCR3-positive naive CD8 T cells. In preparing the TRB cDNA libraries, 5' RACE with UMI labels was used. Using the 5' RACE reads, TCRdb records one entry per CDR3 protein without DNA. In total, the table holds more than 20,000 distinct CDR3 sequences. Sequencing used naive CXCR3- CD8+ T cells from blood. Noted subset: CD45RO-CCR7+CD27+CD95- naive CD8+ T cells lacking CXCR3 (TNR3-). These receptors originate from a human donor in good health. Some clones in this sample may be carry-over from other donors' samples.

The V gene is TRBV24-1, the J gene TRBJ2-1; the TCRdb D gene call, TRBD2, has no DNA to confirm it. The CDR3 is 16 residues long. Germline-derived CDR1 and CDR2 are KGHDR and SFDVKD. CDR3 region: CATSDSGLAGRNEQFF.

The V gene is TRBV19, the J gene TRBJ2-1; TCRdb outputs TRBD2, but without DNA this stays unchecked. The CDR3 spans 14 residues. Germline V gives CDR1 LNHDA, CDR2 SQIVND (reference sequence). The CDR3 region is CASRTSGRANEQFF.

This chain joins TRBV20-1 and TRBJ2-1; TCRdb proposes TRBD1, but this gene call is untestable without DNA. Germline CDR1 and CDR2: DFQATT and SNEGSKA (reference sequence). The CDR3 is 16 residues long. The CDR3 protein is CSARDIGGASYNEQFF.

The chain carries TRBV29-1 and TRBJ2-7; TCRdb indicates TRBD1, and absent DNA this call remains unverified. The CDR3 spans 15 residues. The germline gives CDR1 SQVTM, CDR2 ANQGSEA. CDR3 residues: CSVEKDRLSSYEQYF.

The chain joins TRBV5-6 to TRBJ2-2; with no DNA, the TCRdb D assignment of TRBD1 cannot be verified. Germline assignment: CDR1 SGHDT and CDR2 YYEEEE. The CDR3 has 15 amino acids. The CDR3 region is CASSLVGQGTGELFF.